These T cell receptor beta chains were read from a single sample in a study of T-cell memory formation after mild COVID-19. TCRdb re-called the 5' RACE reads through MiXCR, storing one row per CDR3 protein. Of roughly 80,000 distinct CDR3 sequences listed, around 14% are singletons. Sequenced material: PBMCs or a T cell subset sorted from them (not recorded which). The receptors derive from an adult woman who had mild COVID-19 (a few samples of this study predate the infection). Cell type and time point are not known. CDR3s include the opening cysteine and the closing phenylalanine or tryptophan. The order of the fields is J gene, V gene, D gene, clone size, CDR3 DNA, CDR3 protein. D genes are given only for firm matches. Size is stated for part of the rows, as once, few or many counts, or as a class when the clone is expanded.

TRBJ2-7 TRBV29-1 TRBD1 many TGCAGCGTTGAGGACAGGGGGCACTACGAGCAGTACTTC CSVEDRGHYEQYF
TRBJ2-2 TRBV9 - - TGTGCCAGCAGCGAAGCCGTATCAGGTCCCACCGGGGAGCTGTTTTTT CASSEAVSGPTGELFF
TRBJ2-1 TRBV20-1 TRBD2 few TGCAGTGCTAGAGTAGCGGGGGCTAACAATGAGCAGTTCTTC CSARVAGANNEQFF
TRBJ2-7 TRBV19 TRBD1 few TGTGCCAGTAGCCAGGACAGGGACCACTACGAGCAGTACTTC CASSQDRDHYEQYF
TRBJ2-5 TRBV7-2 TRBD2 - TGTGCCAGCAGCTTAGTTATGGGACTAGCGGTCCAAGAGACCCAGTACTTC CASSLVMGLAVQETQYF
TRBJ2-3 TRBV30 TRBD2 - TGTGCCTGGAGTCATTTAGCGGGGGCGATCACAGATACGCAGTATTTT CAWSHLAGAITDTQYF
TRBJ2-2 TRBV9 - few TGTGCCAGCAGCGTAAACACCGGGGAGCTGTTTTTT CASSVNTGELFF
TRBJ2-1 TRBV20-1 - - TGCAGTGCTAGACGTATGCTGGGCTACAATGAGCAGTTCTTC CSARRMLGYNEQFF
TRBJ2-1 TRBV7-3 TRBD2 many TGTGCCAGCAGCTTAGATAGCGGGGGCTACAATGAGCAGTTCTTC CASSLDSGGYNEQFF
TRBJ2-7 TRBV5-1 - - TGCGCCAGCAGCTCCCAGCGCGGGTTAGCGGACGAGCAGTACTTC CASSSQRGLADEQYF
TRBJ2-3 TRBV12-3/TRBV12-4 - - TGTGCCAGCAACACCCTGGGGGCAGATACGCAGTATTTT CASNTLGADTQYF
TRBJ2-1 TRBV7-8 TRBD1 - TGTGCCAGCAGCTTAGGGAGCACAGGGGGTCTCTATGAGCAGTTCTTC CASSLGSTGGLYEQFF
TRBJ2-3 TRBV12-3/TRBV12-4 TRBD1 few TGTGCCAGCTGTGAGGGGGCCACCACAGATACGCAGTATTTT CASCEGATTDTQYF
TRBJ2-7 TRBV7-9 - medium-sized TGTGCCAGCAGCTTAGGCCCAGGGCGTTACGAGCAGTACTTC CASSLGPGRYEQYF
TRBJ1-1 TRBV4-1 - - TGCGCCAGCAGCCAAGATCGGATCGAGGAAGCTTTCTTT CASSQDRIEEAFF
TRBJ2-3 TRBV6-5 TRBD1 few TGTGCCAGCAGTCAAACGACAGGGTTGTCAGATACGCAGTATTTT CASSQTTGLSDTQYF
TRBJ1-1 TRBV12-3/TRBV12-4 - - TGTGCCAGCAGTTGGGGGGGCGAGAGAACTGAAGCTTTCTTT CASSWGGERTEAFF
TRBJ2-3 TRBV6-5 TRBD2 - TGTGCCAGCAGCTTGACTAGCGGGGGGGCGACAGATACGCAGTATTTT CASSLTSGGATDTQYF
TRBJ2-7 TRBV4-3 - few TGCGCCAGCAGCCAAGAGCCGGGGTGGGTCTACGAGCAGTACTTC CASSQEPGWVYEQYF
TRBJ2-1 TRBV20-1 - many TGCAGTGCTAGGTTCGGGAGAGAGGTCGATGAGCAGTTCTTC CSARFGREVDEQFF
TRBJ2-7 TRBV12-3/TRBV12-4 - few TGTGCCAGCAGTTCCCCCTCAGGGCCCTCGGACGAGCAGTACTTC CASSSPSGPSDEQYF
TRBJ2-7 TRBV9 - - TGTGCCAGCAGCGCCCACCAAGGAGAGCAGTACTTC CASSAHQGEQYF
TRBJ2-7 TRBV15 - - TGTGCCACCAGCAGAGATCTGGGACACGAGCAGTACTTC CATSRDLGHEQYF
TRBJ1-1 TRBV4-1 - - TGCGCCAGCAGCCTCAAAGGGAACACTCGGGTCACTGAAGCTTTCTTT CASSLKGNTRVTEAFF
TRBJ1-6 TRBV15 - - TGTGCCACCAGCAGAGATCAGTCAATGAATTCACCCCTCCACTTT CATSRDQSMNSPLHF
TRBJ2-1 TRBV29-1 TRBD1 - TGCAGCGTTGAAATGGCAGGGGGCTGGTATGAGCAGTTCTTC CSVEMAGGWYEQFF
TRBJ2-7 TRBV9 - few TGTGCCAGCAGCGTAGCGTATGACTACGAGCAGTACTTC CASSVAYDYEQYF
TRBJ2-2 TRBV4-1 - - TGCGCCAGCAGCGAAATCGGGGCGGGAGGGGAGCTGTTTTTT CASSEIGAGGELFF
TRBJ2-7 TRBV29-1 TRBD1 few TGCAGCGTTCTATTTGACAGGGATTGGAATAGCGAGCAGTACTTC CSVLFDRDWNSEQYF
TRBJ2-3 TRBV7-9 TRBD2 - TGTGCCAGCAGCTCAGCGGGGGGGCAGACAGATACGCAGTATTTT CASSSAGGQTDTQYF
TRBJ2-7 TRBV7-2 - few TGTGCCAGCAGCTTAGAAGGGGCCCTTTCCTACGAGCAGTACTTC CASSLEGALSYEQYF
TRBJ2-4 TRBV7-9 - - TGTGCCAGCAGTGGTTGGGACACCGAGGGAAAAAACATTCAGTACTTC CASSGWDTEGKNIQYF